This T cell receptor (beta chain) is from a study of shared clonotypes between healthy human individuals. The CDR3 is made up of 14 amino acids. In germline, CDR1 is SGHAT, CDR2 FQNNGV. V was trimmed by 3 bases and J by 4 bases, leaving 11 bases between them. CD4+ cells were split into CD45RA+ naive and CD45RA-negative memory subsets. The method was immunoSEQ multiplex PCR; TCRdb's version includes in-frame clones alone and lacks a portion of them. The table shows under 850,000 clones, with approximately 77% occurring only once. This TCR was sampled from a woman aged 25 to 39 in good health. Source material: memory CD4+ T cells sorted from blood. The sample's subset: CD45RA-negative fraction. This chain joins TRBV11-2 and TRBJ2-3, with no clear D. Here the CDR3 reads CASSFPGLADTQYF. In DNA form, the CDR3 reads TGTGCCAGCAGCTTCCCCGGGCTGGCAGATACGCAGTATTTT.